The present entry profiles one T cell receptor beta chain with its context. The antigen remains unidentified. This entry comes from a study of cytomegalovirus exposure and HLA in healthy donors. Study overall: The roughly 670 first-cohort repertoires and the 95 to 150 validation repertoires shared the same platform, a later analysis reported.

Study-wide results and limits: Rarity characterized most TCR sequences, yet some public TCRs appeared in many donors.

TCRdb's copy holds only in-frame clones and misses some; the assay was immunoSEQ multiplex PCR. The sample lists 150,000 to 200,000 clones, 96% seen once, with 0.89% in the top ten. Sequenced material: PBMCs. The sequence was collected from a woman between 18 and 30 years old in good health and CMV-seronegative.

The CDR3 is CASSPGDESYGYTF. In DNA form, the CDR3 reads TGTGCCAGCAGCCCGGGGGACGAATCCTATGGCTACACCTTC. The rearrangement joins TRBV5-6 to TRBJ1-2, with a tentative D call TRBD1 (5 bases). CDR3 length: 14 amino acids. The V gene's germline CDR1 is SGHDT and CDR2 YYEEEE. Trimming shortened V by 4 bases and J by 4 bases, and 14 bases separated the two germline ends.